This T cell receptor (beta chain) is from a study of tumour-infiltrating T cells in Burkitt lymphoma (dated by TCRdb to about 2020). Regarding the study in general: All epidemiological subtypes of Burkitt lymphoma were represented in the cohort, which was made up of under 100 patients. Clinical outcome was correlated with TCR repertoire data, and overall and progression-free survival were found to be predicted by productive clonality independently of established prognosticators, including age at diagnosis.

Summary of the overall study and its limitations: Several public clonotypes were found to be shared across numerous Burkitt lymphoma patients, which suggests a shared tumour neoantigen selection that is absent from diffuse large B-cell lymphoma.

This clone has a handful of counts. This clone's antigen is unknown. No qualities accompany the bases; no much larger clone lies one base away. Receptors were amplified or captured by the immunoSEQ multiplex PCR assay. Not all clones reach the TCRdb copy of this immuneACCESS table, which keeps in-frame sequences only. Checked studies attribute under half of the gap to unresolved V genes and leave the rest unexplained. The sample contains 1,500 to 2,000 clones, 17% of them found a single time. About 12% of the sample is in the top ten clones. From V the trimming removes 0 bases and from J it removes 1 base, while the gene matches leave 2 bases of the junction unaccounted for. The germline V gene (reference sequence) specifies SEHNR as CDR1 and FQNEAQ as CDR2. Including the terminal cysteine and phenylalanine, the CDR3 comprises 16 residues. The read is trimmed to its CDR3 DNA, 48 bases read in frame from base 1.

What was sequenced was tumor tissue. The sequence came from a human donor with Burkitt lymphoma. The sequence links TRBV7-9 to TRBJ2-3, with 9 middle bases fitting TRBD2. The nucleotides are TGTGCCAGCAGCTTAGCTAGCGGGGGCCGCACAGATACGCAGTATTTT. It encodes CASSLASGGRTDTQYF.